This TCR beta chain is from a study of early T cells in non-severe SARS-CoV-2 infection. Study-level background: Bulk RNA isolated from unsorted whole blood underwent sequencing; chains were not paired.

This clonotype was seen a handful of times. The antigen is undetermined. Points from the study as a whole: Missing private and CD4 specificities, VDJdb matching favored anti-spike CD8 responses.

Trimming removed 5 bases from V and 2 bases from J, with 13 bases in between. CDR3 length equals 15 residues. The germline CDR1 and CDR2 sequences are SGHRS and YFSETQ. In the library, individual cDNA molecules carried attached unique molecular identifiers. TCRdb fed the 5' RACE reads into MiXCR, producing one record per CDR3 protein. The sample consists of about 53,000 distinct CDR3 sequences, roughly an eighth of them appearing once. The sample here was whole blood, taken at baseline. This receptor was obtained from an adult who was a healthcare worker with PCR-confirmed SARS-CoV-2 infection or an uninfected control (not recorded which). The V gene is TRBV5-1, the J gene TRBJ2-2; D unclear. In DNA form, the CDR3 reads TGCGCCAGCAGGGTACGAGTCGATAACACCGGGGAGCTGTTTTTT. It yields the protein CASRVRVDNTGELFF.